The 30 T cell receptor beta chains below all came from one sample that was sequenced in a study of T cell repertoires in cytomegalovirus infection. TCRdb recomputed calls from the reads with MiXCR, one row per CDR3 protein. This sample carries 350,000 to 550,000 distinct CDR3 sequences, roughly 31% of them seen once, and the ten largest clones take approximately 15%. The material sequenced was PBMCs. The receptor set was obtained from a human donor in good health (CMV status not recorded). Some clones in this sample may be carry-over from other donors' samples.

This chain uses TRBV6-4 with TRBJ2-3; a weak D match, TRBD1 (5 bases). V was trimmed by 2 bases and J by 1 base, leaving 19 bases between them. The CDR3 totals 18 residues. Germline V CDR1 and CDR2: MRHNA, SNTAGT. The CDR3: CASSDELTGAGGTDTQYF. The CDR3 DNA follows: TGTGCCAGCAGTGACGAGCTTACTGGGGCTGGTGGCACAGATACGCAGTATTTT.

The chain has TRBV20-1 and TRBJ2-7; the D gene is possibly TRBD1 (6 bases). Trimming stripped 4 bases from V and 0 bases from J, with 10 bases between. Germline values: CDR1 DFQATT, CDR2 SNEGSKA (reference sequence). The CDR3 is 13 residues long. This CDR3 reads CSATTGPSYEQYF. CDR3 DNA: TGCAGTGCTACAACAGGGCCCTCCTACGAGCAGTACTTC.

The chain couples TRBV4-2 to TRBJ2-7; 10 bases are shared with TRBD2. Trimming removed 0 bases from V and 9 bases from J; junction bases left unmatched: 5. This CDR3 spans 14 amino acids. The germline CDR1 and CDR2 sequences are LGHNA and YNFKEQ. CDR3 DNA sequence: TGTGCCAGCAGCCAAGATGGGGTAGCGGGAGGGCAGTACTTC. Amino acids: CASSQDGVAGGQYF.

This rearrangement joins TRBV5-1 to TRBJ1-5; D is unclear. CDR3 length equals 15 residues. The germline CDR1 and CDR2 sequences are SGHRS and YFSETQ. Trimming cost V 1 base and J 6 bases, with 14 bases left between them. The CDR3 loop reads CASSLMGGEGQPQHF. The CDR3 DNA reads TGCGCCAGCAGCTTGATGGGCGGGGAAGGTCAGCCCCAGCATTTT.

This chain connects TRBV28 to TRBJ2-7, with D uncertain. Germline V gene sequence: CDR1 MDHEN, CDR2 SYDVKM. This CDR3 spans 14 amino acids. Trimming took 6 bases from V and 3 from J, leaving 15 bases between them. The CDR3, as DNA: TGTGCCAGCAGAACACCCTCCAGAATCTACGAGCAGTACTTC. Residues: CASRTPSRIYEQYF. The full variable domain, completed using reference TRBV28 and TRBJ2-7, is DVKVTQSSRYLVKRTGEKVFLECVQDMDHENMFWYRQDPGLGLRLIYFSYDVKMKEKGDIPEGYSVSREKKERFSLILESASTNQTSMYLCASRTPSRIYEQYFGPGTRLTVT.

A single count supports this clonotype. The chain employs TRBV27 and TRBJ2-7; D unresolved. CDR1 MNHEY and CDR2 SMNVEV come from the germline V gene (reference sequence). Deletions cut 6 bases from V and 0 bases from J, with 9 bases between. The CDR3 extends over 13 amino acids. The CDR3 protein is CASRGDYSYEQYF. The CDR3 DNA sequence: TGTGCCAGCAGAGGTGATTACTCCTACGAGCAGTACTTC.

The chain uses TRBV6-2 or TRBV6-3 and TRBJ2-7, with D maybe TRBD1 (6 bases). Trimming removed 8 bases from V and 3 bases from J, with 14 bases in between. Germline assignment: CDR1 MNHEY and CDR2 SVGEGT. CDR3 size: 13 residues. CDR3 protein: CASGDGQFYEQYF. The DNA for the CDR3 is TGTGCCAGCGGGGACGGACAGTTCTACGAGCAGTACTTC.

This clonotype was seen a handful of times. The chain has TRBV7-2 and TRBJ1-1; 7 nucleotides line up with TRBD1. CDR3 length: 13 residues. Losses at the gene ends were 4 bases for V and 11 bases for J; bases not matched to a gene: 10. CDR1 is SGHTA and CDR2 is FQGNSA in the germline V gene. Here the CDR3 DNA reads TGTGCCAGCAGCTCTCGGACAGGCCCCGGGGCTTTCTTT. This encodes CASSSRTGPGAFF.

In the case of this clonotype: It may be a read error: a sequence one base away is much more abundant. The chain combines TRBV7-8 with TRBJ1-5; D not resolved. V lost 2 bases to trimming and J lost 2 bases, with 13 bases between them. There are 16 residues in the CDR3. CDR1 is SGHVS, CDR2 FQNEAQ, per germline. The CDR3 DNA sequence: TGTGCCAGCAGCTTAAAGCGACAAGAGCGCAATCAGCCCCAGCATTTT. Translated, it gives CASSLKRQERNQPQHF.

About this clonotype itself: At one of its ends the junction is not consistent with the germline gene, which may arise from a read error. The V gene is TRBV15, the J gene TRBJ1-1; 7 bases are shared with TRBD1. The CDR3 sequence is 16 residues long. In germline, CDR1 is LNHNV, CDR2 YYDKDF (reference sequence). The CDR3 bases are TGTGCCACCAGCAGAAGGGACAGACTACCGAACACTGAAGATTTCTTT. Amino acids: CATSRRDRLPNTEDFF.

This clonotype has at least ten counts. The chain recombines TRBV28 with TRBJ1-4; no reliable D call. Germline V gene sequence: CDR1 MDHEN, CDR2 SYDVKM. V lost 7 bases and J 7 bases, leaving 19 bases between the germline ends. This CDR3 is 15 amino acids long. CDR3 region: CASNSMGKPSEKLFF. The DNA for the CDR3 is TGTGCCAGCAACAGTATGGGGAAACCAAGTGAAAAACTGTTTTTT.

This clonotype was seen many times. The gene calls are TRBV11-2 and TRBJ2-3; perhaps TRBD1 as D (6 bases). The CDR3 totals 15 residues. Trimming shortened V by 4 bases and J by 1 base, and 12 bases separated the two germline ends. Per germline, CDR1 SGHAT and CDR2 FQNNGV. CDR3 nucleotides: TGTGCCAGCAGCTCGACGGCAGGGGGCACAGATACGCAGTATTTT. This codes for CASSSTAGGTDTQYF.

In this sample, this clonotype turned up a few times. The chain joins TRBV4-1 to TRBJ2-5, with TRBD2 as a possible D gene (6 bases). CDR1 MGHRA and CDR2 YSYEKL come from the germline V gene. The CDR3 totals 18 residues. Trimming cost V 0 bases and J 5 bases, with 22 bases left between them. The DNA for the CDR3 is TGCGCCAGCAGCCAAGATTTGGGGAGGTGGCTCAATCTTGAGACCCAGTACTTC. Protein product: CASSQDLGRWLNLETQYF.

The CDR3 loop reads CASSSDRSLSHEQYF. CDR3 sequence (DNA): TGTGCCAGCAGTTCCGACAGGTCCCTATCCCACGAGCAGTACTTC. The rearrangement joins TRBV12-3 or TRBV12-4 to TRBJ2-7; D might be TRBD1 (6 bases). The V and J ends lost 4 bases and 5 bases respectively, with 18 bases between them. This CDR3 comprises 15 residues.

This clonotype was seen more than once but under ten times. This chain connects TRBV7-2 to TRBJ1-2, with a possible D match to TRBD1 (6 bases). The CDR3 has 13 residues. CDR1 is SGHTA, CDR2 FQGNSA, per germline. V shed 4 bases and J shed 6 bases, with 12 bases lying between them. CDR3 in amino acids: CASSSGQYHGYTF. For the CDR3, the DNA is TGTGCCAGCAGCTCAGGACAGTATCATGGCTACACCTTC.

The V gene is TRBV24-1, the J gene TRBJ2-7; D unresolved. This CDR3 has 13 amino acids. Germline V gives CDR1 KGHDR, CDR2 SFDVKD. V dropped 2 bases and J dropped 4 bases, with 8 bases sitting between them. The CDR3 nucleotides read TGTGCCACCAGTGATTCCTCCGGATACGAGCAGTACTTC. It specifies CATSDSSGYEQYF.

This clonotype was detected many times. V is TRBV7-2 and J is TRBJ1-5; D possibly corresponds to TRBD1 (6 bases). This CDR3 is built from 14 residues. Germline lookup yields CDR1 SGHTA and CDR2 FQGNSA. V was cut by 3 bases and J by 6 bases, with 12 bases left in between. CDR3 protein: CASSLAGVGQPQHF. DNA of the CDR3: TGTGCCAGCAGCTTGGCAGGGGTAGGTCAGCCCCAGCATTTT.

This rearrangement joins TRBV20-1 to TRBJ1-5, with D unresolved. The CDR3 extends over 14 amino acids. V shed 0 bases and J shed 4 bases, with 10 bases lying between them. The germline CDR1 and CDR2 sequences are DFQATT and SNEGSKA (reference sequence). Here the CDR3 DNA reads TGCAGTGCTAGAGATTCGGCGGCGAATCAGCCCCAGCATTTT. Translation: CSARDSAANQPQHF.

In this sample, this clonotype turned up a few times. This sequence joins TRBV7-6 and TRBJ2-5; perhaps D is TRBD1 or TRBD2 (5 bases each). The germline V and J ends were trimmed by 5 bases and 5 bases, with 21 bases remaining between them. The germline CDR1 and CDR2 sequences are SGHVS and FNYEAQ. The CDR3 extends over 16 amino acids. CDR3 sequence (DNA): TGTGCCAGCAGCGCCGGTTGGGGGAACCTGGAGGAGACCCAGTACTTC. Protein product: CASSAGWGNLEETQYF.

The CDR3 nucleotides read TGTGCCAGCAGTGAATCGTCAGACCAAGAGACCCAGTACTTC. It translates to CASSESSDQETQYF. The V and J genes are TRBV2 and TRBJ2-5, with unresolved D. Germline V gene lookup returns CDR1 SNHLY and CDR2 FYNNEI. The V gene lost 2 bases and the J gene lost 0 bases, with 7 bases spanning the gap. The CDR3 contains 14 residues.

About this clonotype itself: A clone one base away is much larger, so this may be a read error. This chain uses TRBV7-8 with TRBJ2-2; 7 bases align to TRBD1. Losses at the gene ends were 9 bases for V and 4 bases for J; bases not matched to a gene: 17. From germline, CDR1 is SGHVS and CDR2 FQNEAQ. CDR3 length: 17 residues. For the CDR3, the DNA is TGTGCCAGGAGCCCGACTCCGACGGGACAGTCCACCGGGGAGCTGTTTTTT. This codes for CARSPTPTGQSTGELFF.

The CDR3 nucleotides are TGTGCCAGTACTGAATTTGGGACAGGGAGCTCCTACAATGAGCAGTTCTTC. Translated, it gives CASTEFGTGSSYNEQFF. The chain employs TRBV19 and TRBJ2-1, with 9 bases that match TRBD1. V lost 7 bases and J lost 0; bases outside the gene matches: 10. This CDR3 is 17 amino acids long. Germline lookup yields CDR1 LNHDA and CDR2 SQIVND (reference sequence). The full variable domain, completed using reference TRBV19 and TRBJ2-1, is DGGITQSPKYLFRKEGQNVTLSCEQNLNHDAMYWYRQDPGQGLRLIYYSQIVNDFQKGDIAEGYSVSREKKESFPLTVTSAQKNPTAFYLCASTEFGTGSSYNEQFFGPGTRLTVL.

This clonotype was found a few times. The chain links TRBV11-2 to TRBJ2-1, with 11 bases lining up with TRBD2. This CDR3 has 15 residues. The junction had 5 bases not matched to a gene; V was cut back by 5 bases and J by 5 bases. Germline V lookup: CDR1 SGHAT, CDR2 FQNNGV. The CDR3 reads CASSPFSGGDNEQFF. The CDR3 DNA is TGTGCCAGCAGCCCGTTTAGCGGGGGGGACAATGAGCAGTTCTTC.

This clonotype was recorded a few times. The chain has TRBV5-1 and TRBJ1-6; 7 bases agree with TRBD1. Germline CDR1 SGHRS, CDR2 YFSETQ. The CDR3 length is 15 residues. Trimming cost V 1 base and J 8 bases; bases outside gene matches: 6. In DNA form, the CDR3 reads TGCGCCAGCAGCTTGTCAGGACAGGTGGATTCACCCCTCCACTTT. Protein: CASSLSGQVDSPLHF.

This clonotype came up once. The chain employs TRBV28 and TRBJ2-1; 10 bases are shared with TRBD2. The CDR3 is 15 amino acids. Losses at the gene ends were 8 bases for V and 7 bases for J; bases not matched to a gene: 11. CDR1 and CDR2 (germline): MDHEN, SYDVKM. The CDR3 loop is CASVLGAGGRNEQFF. Here the CDR3 DNA reads TGTGCCAGCGTCCTTGGAGCGGGGGGGCGGAATGAGCAGTTCTTC.

This chain uses TRBV30 with TRBJ1-2; D unresolved. This CDR3 is built from 12 residues. With 7 bases removed from V and 5 bases from J, the gap between germline ends came to 14 bases. Germline CDR1 is GTSNPN and CDR2 is SVGIG (reference sequence). As DNA, the CDR3 is TGTGCCTTACGGTGGCAGGCGTATGGCTACACCTTC. This translates into CALRWQAYGYTF.

This clonotype came up a few times. For the CDR3, the DNA is TGTGCCAGCAGTGAGTCGTGGGGTGGATATGGCTACACCTTC. Its translation is CASSESWGGYGYTF. The chain recombines TRBV2 with TRBJ1-2; D is ambiguous. This CDR3 comprises 14 residues. V was shortened by 3 bases and J by 5 bases, with 13 bases between the two germline ends. Germline CDR1 is SNHLY and CDR2 is FYNNEI.

This clonotype occurred many times. The J gene is TRBJ2-2, the V gene TRBV2, with D perhaps assigned TRBD1 or TRBD2 (5 bases each). Germline V gene data show CDR1 as SNHLY and CDR2 as FYNNEI. CDR3 size: 11 residues. The V gene lost 7 bases and the J gene lost 6 bases, with 6 bases spanning the gap. Here the CDR3 reads CASTGPGELFF. CDR3 DNA sequence: TGTGCCAGCACGGGGCCCGGGGAGCTGTTTTTT.

V is TRBV19 and J is TRBJ2-1, with TRBD1 as a possible D gene (6 bases). The CDR3 has 13 amino acids. Germline V gives CDR1 LNHDA, CDR2 SQIVND (reference sequence). V lost 5 bases to trimming and J lost 9 bases, with 14 bases between them. The chain's CDR3 is CASSAGTSTEQFF. Here the CDR3 DNA reads TGTGCCAGTAGTGCCGGGACAAGCACTGAGCAGTTCTTC.

This clonotype came up a few times. CDR3 nucleotides: TGCGCCAGCAGCTTGGGGGGCAGCCCAGAAGAGACCCAGTACTTC. Residues: CASSLGGSPEETQYF. J is TRBJ2-5 and V is TRBV5-1; D perhaps matches TRBD1 (5 bases). V lost 0 bases to trimming and J lost 3 bases, with 12 bases between them. Germline V gene lookup returns CDR1 SGHRS and CDR2 YFSETQ. The CDR3 totals 15 residues.